A selection of T cell receptor beta chains follows, all from one sample in a study of vaccination and CD4 T cells after COVID-19. No antigen has been identified for these receptors. TCRdb fed the PCR reads into MiXCR, producing one record per CDR3 protein. The sample contains about 15,000 distinct CDR3 sequences, less than 25% of which appear only once. The sequences come from CD4+ T cells from blood, cultured in vitro, collected before SARS-CoV-2 vaccination. These receptors originate from a human donor who received a COVID-19 vaccine. Both conserved end residues are part of each CDR3. D genes are given only for firm matches. Clone sizes are given selectively: once, few, many, or a class where the clone is expanded.

clone_size: .; cdr3_length: 14; j_call: TRBJ1-2; v_call: TRBV5-1; d_call: .; cdr3_aa: CASSLTDGNYGYTF; cdr3_nt: TGCGCCAGCAGCCTTACGGACGGAAACTATGGCTACACCTTC
clone_size: .; cdr3_length: 13; j_call: TRBJ2-1; v_call: TRBV6-1; d_call: TRBD1; cdr3_aa: CATWGQSYNEQFF; cdr3_nt: TGTGCCACCTGGGGACAGAGCTACAATGAGCAGTTCTTC
clone_size: .; cdr3_length: 16; j_call: TRBJ2-7; v_call: TRBV19; d_call: .; cdr3_aa: CASSMFPDTPTYEQYF; cdr3_nt: TGTGCCAGTAGTATGTTTCCGGACACGCCTACCTACGAGCAGTACTTC
clone_size: .; cdr3_length: 13; j_call: TRBJ2-5; v_call: TRBV19; d_call: TRBD1; cdr3_aa: CASSWDRDETQYF; cdr3_nt: TGTGCCAGTAGTTGGGACAGGGATGAGACCCAGTACTTC
clone_size: medium-sized; cdr3_length: 18; j_call: TRBJ1-5; v_call: TRBV19; d_call: TRBD1; cdr3_aa: CASSIPLWGTGRNQPQHF; cdr3_nt: TGTGCCAGTAGTATCCCATTGTGGGGGACAGGGCGCAATCAGCCCCAGCATTTT
clone_size: few; cdr3_length: 12; j_call: TRBJ2-5; v_call: TRBV24-1; d_call: .; cdr3_aa: CATSDLTGTQYF; cdr3_nt: TGTGCCACCAGTGACTTGACTGGGACCCAGTACTTC
clone_size: .; cdr3_length: 18; j_call: TRBJ2-5; v_call: TRBV7-9; d_call: TRBD2; cdr3_aa: CASSLVTSGGDKQETQYF; cdr3_nt: TGTGCCAGCAGCTTAGTTACTAGCGGGGGGGACAAACAAGAGACCCAGTACTTC
clone_size: few; cdr3_length: 14; j_call: TRBJ2-7; v_call: TRBV12-3/TRBV12-4; d_call: .; cdr3_aa: CASSLSFGGYEQYF; cdr3_nt: TGTGCCAGCAGTTTATCGTTCGGGGGATACGAGCAGTACTTC
clone_size: few; cdr3_length: 12; j_call: TRBJ2-1; v_call: TRBV20-1; d_call: .; cdr3_aa: CSARTDYNEQFF; cdr3_nt: TGCAGTGCTAGGACTGACTACAATGAGCAGTTCTTC
clone_size: few; cdr3_length: 18; j_call: TRBJ1-1; v_call: TRBV6-2/TRBV6-3; d_call: TRBD1; cdr3_aa: CASSARDRGNWVDTEAFF; cdr3_nt: TGTGCCAGCAGCGCCCGCGACAGGGGGAATTGGGTTGACACTGAAGCTTTCTTT
clone_size: .; cdr3_length: 16; j_call: TRBJ2-7; v_call: TRBV5-1; d_call: .; cdr3_aa: CASSLAPPSHSYEQYF; cdr3_nt: TGCGCCAGCAGCTTGGCCCCCCCATCCCACTCCTACGAGCAGTACTTC
clone_size: .; cdr3_length: 16; j_call: TRBJ1-2; v_call: TRBV12-3/TRBV12-4; d_call: TRBD1; cdr3_aa: CASSLGGGGRIYGYTF; cdr3_nt: TGTGCCAGCAGTTTAGGGGGAGGGGGCAGGATCTATGGCTACACCTTC
clone_size: few; cdr3_length: 14; j_call: TRBJ1-2; v_call: TRBV7-9; d_call: .; cdr3_aa: CASSEQGYYYGYTF; cdr3_nt: TGTGCCAGCAGCGAACAGGGTTACTACTATGGCTACACCTTC
clone_size: .; cdr3_length: 15; j_call: TRBJ2-1; v_call: TRBV20-1; d_call: .; cdr3_aa: CSARVAGSSYNEQFF; cdr3_nt: TGCAGTGCTAGAGTGGCGGGGAGCTCCTACAATGAGCAGTTCTTC
clone_size: .; cdr3_length: 16; j_call: TRBJ2-7; v_call: TRBV5-1; d_call: TRBD2; cdr3_aa: CASSLGTSGGRNEQYF; cdr3_nt: TGCGCCAGCAGCTTGGGGACTAGCGGGGGGAGGAACGAGCAGTACTTC
clone_size: .; cdr3_length: 16; j_call: TRBJ1-5; v_call: TRBV10-3; d_call: TRBD1; cdr3_aa: CAISEYGNRGPQPQHF; cdr3_nt: TGTGCCATCAGTGAGTATGGAAACAGGGGGCCTCAGCCCCAGCATTTT
clone_size: .; cdr3_length: 16; j_call: TRBJ1-6; v_call: TRBV20-1; d_call: .; cdr3_aa: CSARAGGDLYNSPLHF; cdr3_nt: TGCAGTGCCAGAGCGGGGGGGGATCTTTATAATTCACCCCTCCACTTT
clone_size: .; cdr3_length: 15; j_call: TRBJ2-3; v_call: TRBV12-3/TRBV12-4; d_call: .; cdr3_aa: CASSLMGGGTDTQYF; cdr3_nt: TGTGCCAGCAGTTTAATGGGAGGGGGGACAGATACGCAGTATTTT
clone_size: few; cdr3_length: 14; j_call: TRBJ1-5; v_call: TRBV7-8; d_call: .; cdr3_aa: CASSSQGFNQPQHF; cdr3_nt: TGTGCCAGCAGCTCCCAGGGGTTCAATCAGCCCCAGCATTTT
clone_size: .; cdr3_length: 14; j_call: TRBJ1-5; v_call: TRBV28; d_call: TRBD1; cdr3_aa: CASSFVTGNQPQHF; cdr3_nt: TGTGCCAGCAGTTTCGTGACAGGGAATCAGCCCCAGCATTTT
clone_size: few; cdr3_length: 14; j_call: TRBJ1-6; v_call: TRBV18; d_call: TRBD1; cdr3_aa: CASSKGQGDSPLHF; cdr3_nt: TGTGCCAGCTCAAAGGGACAGGGGGACTCACCCCTCCACTTT
clone_size: .; cdr3_length: 12; j_call: TRBJ2-3; v_call: TRBV24-1; d_call: .; cdr3_aa: CATSDYTDTQYF; cdr3_nt: TGTGCCACCAGTGATTATACAGATACGCAGTATTTT
clone_size: few; cdr3_length: 17; j_call: TRBJ2-1; v_call: TRBV11-2; d_call: TRBD2; cdr3_aa: CASSLGSGLADYNEQFF; cdr3_nt: TGTGCCAGCAGCCTCGGGTCGGGACTAGCGGACTACAATGAGCAGTTCTTC
clone_size: .; cdr3_length: 16; j_call: TRBJ1-1; v_call: TRBV3-1; d_call: TRBD1; cdr3_aa: CASSPLEGALNTEAFF; cdr3_nt: TGTGCCAGCAGCCCCCTCGAGGGGGCCTTGAACACTGAAGCTTTCTTT
clone_size: .; cdr3_length: 14; j_call: TRBJ1-5; v_call: TRBV12-3/TRBV12-4; d_call: .; cdr3_aa: CASSLVDGNQPQHF; cdr3_nt: TGTGCCAGCAGTTTAGTAGATGGCAATCAGCCCCAGCATTTT
clone_size: medium-sized; cdr3_length: 11; j_call: TRBJ1-3; v_call: TRBV6-1; d_call: .; cdr3_aa: CASRGVYTIYF; cdr3_nt: TGTGCCAGCCGAGGAGTCTACACCATATATTTT
clone_size: medium-sized; cdr3_length: 15; j_call: TRBJ1-2; v_call: TRBV19; d_call: TRBD1; cdr3_aa: CASSTPGQGHYGYTF; cdr3_nt: TGTGCCAGTAGTACCCCGGGACAGGGGCACTATGGCTACACCTTC
clone_size: medium-sized; cdr3_length: 14; j_call: TRBJ1-2; v_call: TRBV27; d_call: TRBD1; cdr3_aa: CASSFAGGNYGYTF; cdr3_nt: TGTGCCAGCAGTTTTGCAGGGGGCAACTATGGCTACACCTTC
clone_size: few; cdr3_length: 16; j_call: TRBJ1-2; v_call: TRBV7-2; d_call: TRBD1; cdr3_aa: CASSSYSRTGDYGYTF; cdr3_nt: TGTGCCAGCAGCTCGTACTCAAGGACAGGCGACTATGGCTACACCTTC
clone_size: few; cdr3_length: 20; j_call: TRBJ1-6; v_call: TRBV20-1; d_call: TRBD1; cdr3_aa: CSARGRYRGNLSSYNSPLHF; cdr3_nt: TGCAGTGCTAGAGGACGTTACAGGGGAAACCTGAGCTCCTATAATTCACCCCTCCACTTT
clone_size: .; cdr3_length: 16; j_call: TRBJ1-1; v_call: TRBV5-6; d_call: TRBD1; cdr3_aa: CASIKTGGGDATEAFF; cdr3_nt: TGTGCCAGCATCAAAACAGGGGGCGGAGACGCCACTGAAGCTTTCTTT
clone_size: medium-sized; cdr3_length: 13; j_call: TRBJ2-5; v_call: TRBV6-1; d_call: .; cdr3_aa: CASSWNPEETQYF; cdr3_nt: TGTGCCAGCAGCTGGAACCCTGAAGAGACCCAGTACTTC
clone_size: medium-sized; cdr3_length: 14; j_call: TRBJ1-2; v_call: TRBV10-3; d_call: TRBD1; cdr3_aa: CAISTGTGSAVETF; cdr3_nt: TGTGCCATCAGCACCGGGACAGGGTCGGCAGTTGAAACCTTC
clone_size: .; cdr3_length: 15; j_call: TRBJ1-5; v_call: TRBV20-1; d_call: .; cdr3_aa: CSARVPGRVRQPQHF; cdr3_nt: TGCAGTGCTAGAGTCCCAGGACGGGTCCGGCAGCCCCAGCATTTT
clone_size: .; cdr3_length: 13; j_call: TRBJ1-2; v_call: TRBV11-2; d_call: .; cdr3_aa: CASSLVSGYGYTF; cdr3_nt: TGTGCCAGCAGCTTAGTGTCGGGATATGGCTACACCTTC
clone_size: .; cdr3_length: 12; j_call: TRBJ1-3; v_call: TRBV21-1; d_call: .; cdr3_aa: CASSWEGNTIYF; cdr3_nt: TGTGCCAGCAGTTGGGAGGGAAACACCATATATTTT
clone_size: few; cdr3_length: 14; j_call: TRBJ1-5; v_call: TRBV6-5; d_call: .; cdr3_aa: CASSYTYSNQPQHF; cdr3_nt: TGTGCCAGCAGTTACACCTACAGCAATCAGCCCCAGCATTTT
clone_size: .; cdr3_length: 15; j_call: TRBJ2-1; v_call: TRBV11-2; d_call: .; cdr3_aa: CASSLDPGSPNEQFF; cdr3_nt: TGTGCCAGCAGCTTAGATCCGGGGTCACCCAATGAGCAGTTCTTC
clone_size: few; cdr3_length: 13; j_call: TRBJ1-2; v_call: TRBV30; d_call: .; cdr3_aa: CAWSPSDEYGYTF; cdr3_nt: TGTGCCTGGAGCCCGTCCGACGAATATGGCTACACCTTC
clone_size: medium-sized; cdr3_length: 15; j_call: TRBJ1-2; v_call: TRBV20-1; d_call: .; cdr3_aa: CSARDRRPASYGYTF; cdr3_nt: TGCAGTGCTAGAGATCGGAGACCCGCCTCCTATGGCTACACCTTC
clone_size: .; cdr3_length: 14; j_call: TRBJ1-1; v_call: TRBV6-1; d_call: .; cdr3_aa: CASSEHGVNTEAFF; cdr3_nt: TGTGCCAGCAGTGAACATGGTGTGAACACTGAAGCTTTCTTT